Listed here are 5 T cell receptor beta chains from one sample, sequenced in a study of neoadjuvant nivolumab and ipilimumab in lung cancer. The repertoire was sequenced with immunoSEQ multiplex PCR; TCRdb's copy has only in-frame clones and lacks some. Of 6,200 or so clones in the sample, roughly 61% were seen once. The sequencing used tumor tissue, collected after neoadjuvant nivolumab, alone or with ipilimumab, at or shortly before surgery. These receptors were taken from an adult with non-small cell lung cancer.

The J gene is TRBJ2-2, the V gene TRBV2; no definite D call. CDR3 length: 15 residues. Germline CDR1 SNHLY, CDR2 FYNNEI. Trimming removed 8 bases from V and 2 bases from J, with 15 bases in between. CDR3 in amino acids: CASLGGSTNTGELFF. CDR3 nucleotides: TGTGCCAGCTTAGGTGGTTCTACTAACACCGGGGAGCTGTTTTTT.

J is TRBJ2-7 and V is TRBV7-2; D gene ambiguous. This CDR3 has 16 amino acids. Germline V gene data show CDR1 as SGHTA and CDR2 as FQGNSA. V shed 2 bases and J shed 0 bases, with 14 bases lying between them. The CDR3 DNA is TGTGCCAGCAGCTTATTGGTAGGTTCAGCCTCCTACGAGCAGTACTTC. Translated: CASSLLVGSASYEQYF.

This chain links TRBV5-1 with TRBJ2-1; TRBD1 matches at 8 bases. CDR1 and CDR2 (germline): SGHRS, YFSETQ. Losses at the gene ends were 0 bases for V and 10 bases for J; bases not matched to a gene: 12. The CDR3 has 16 residues. The DNA for the CDR3 is TGCGCCAGCAGCTTGGACGTGGCTGGACAGGGAGGCGAGCAGTTCTTC. Its translation: CASSLDVAGQGGEQFF.

V usage is TRBV29-1 and J usage is TRBJ2-1; tentative D call: TRBD2 (6 bases). CDR3 length: 14 residues. V was cut by 7 bases and J by 10 bases, with 23 bases left in between. CDR1 and CDR2 from the germline V gene are SQVTM and ANQGSEA. This CDR3 is CSAGRGLWVEEQFF. The CDR3 DNA follows: TGCAGCGCCGGAAGGGGACTCTGGGTAGAAGAGCAGTTCTTC.

V and J are TRBV9 and TRBJ1-5; D gene ambiguous. Germline CDR1 and CDR2: SGDLS and YYNGEE. V dropped 3 bases and J dropped 5 bases, with 15 bases sitting between them. This CDR3 comprises 15 residues. The CDR3 DNA sequence: TGTGCCAGCAGCGCGACCCCTCAGTCCGATCAGCCCCAGCATTTT. The encoded protein is CASSATPQSDQPQHF.